Below, one T cell receptor (beta chain) is given with its context. CDR1 is SNHLY and CDR2 is FYNNEI in the germline V gene. The CDR3 is 13 residues long. Trimming removed 7 bases at V and 13 bases at J, with 17 bases between. This table comes from immunoSEQ multiplex PCR, and its TCRdb copy is limited to in-frame clones, with some not included. Of 150,000 to 200,000 clones detected, approximately 94% appear once; the ten largest clones hold more than 1.1%. The data were obtained in a study of control samples from healthy donors and cancer patients. Sequencing used blood. This receptor was identified in a woman under 30 in good health. The genes are TRBV2 and TRBJ1-6, with TRBD1 as a possible D gene (5 bases). Here the CDR3 reads CASTGQISPPLHF. The CDR3 DNA is TGTGCCAGCACCGGACAAATCTCTCCTCCCCTCCACTTT.